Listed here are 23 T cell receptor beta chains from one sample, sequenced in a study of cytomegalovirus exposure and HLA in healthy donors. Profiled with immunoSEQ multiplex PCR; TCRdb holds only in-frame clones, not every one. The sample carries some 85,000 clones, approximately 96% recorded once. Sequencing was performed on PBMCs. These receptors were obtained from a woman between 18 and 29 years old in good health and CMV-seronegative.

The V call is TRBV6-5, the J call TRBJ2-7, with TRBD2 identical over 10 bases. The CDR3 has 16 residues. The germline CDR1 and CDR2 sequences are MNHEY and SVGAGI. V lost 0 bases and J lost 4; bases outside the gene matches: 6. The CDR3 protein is CASSYSLLAGIYEQYF. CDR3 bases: TGTGCCAGCAGTTACTCGTTACTAGCGGGAATTTACGAGCAGTACTTC.

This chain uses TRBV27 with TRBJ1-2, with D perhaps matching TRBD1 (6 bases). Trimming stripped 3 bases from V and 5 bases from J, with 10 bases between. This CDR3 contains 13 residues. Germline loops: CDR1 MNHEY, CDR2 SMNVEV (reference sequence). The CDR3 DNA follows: TGTGCCAGCAGTTTTAAAGGGGGTTATGGCTACACCTTC. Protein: CASSFKGGYGYTF.

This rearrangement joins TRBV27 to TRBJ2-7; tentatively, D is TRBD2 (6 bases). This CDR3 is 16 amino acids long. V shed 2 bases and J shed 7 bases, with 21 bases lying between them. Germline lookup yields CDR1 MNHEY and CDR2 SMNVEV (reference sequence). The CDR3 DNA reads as TGTGCCAGCAGTTTAACGGTGGGCGGGGCAGGGAAGGAGCAGTACTTC. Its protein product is CASSLTVGGAGKEQYF.

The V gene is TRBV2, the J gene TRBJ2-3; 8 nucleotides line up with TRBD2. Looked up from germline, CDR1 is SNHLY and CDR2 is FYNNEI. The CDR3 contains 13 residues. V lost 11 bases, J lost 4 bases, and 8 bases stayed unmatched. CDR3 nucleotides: TGTGCCGGGCACGGACTAGCCTCAGATACGCAGTATTTT. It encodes CAGHGLASDTQYF. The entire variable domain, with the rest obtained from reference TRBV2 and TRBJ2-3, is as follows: EPEVTQTPSHQVTQMGQEVILRCVPISNHLYFYWYRQILGQKVEFLVSFYNNEISEKSEIFDDQFSVERPDGSNFTLKIRSTKLEDSAMYFCAGHGLASDTQYFGPGTRLTVL.

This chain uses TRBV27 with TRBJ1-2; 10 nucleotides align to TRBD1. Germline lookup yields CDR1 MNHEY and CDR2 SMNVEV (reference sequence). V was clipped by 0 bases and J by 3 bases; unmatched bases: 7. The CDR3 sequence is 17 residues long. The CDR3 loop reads CASSLSGPGTGDYGYTF. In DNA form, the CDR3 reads TGTGCCAGCAGTTTATCCGGACCCGGGACAGGGGACTATGGCTACACCTTC.

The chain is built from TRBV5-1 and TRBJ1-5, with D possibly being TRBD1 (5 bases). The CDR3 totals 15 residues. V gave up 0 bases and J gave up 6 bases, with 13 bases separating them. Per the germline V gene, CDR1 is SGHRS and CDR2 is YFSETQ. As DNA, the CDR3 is TGCGCCAGCAGCTTGGTGGGGGGGGTTACTCAGCCCCAGCATTTT. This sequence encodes CASSLVGGVTQPQHF.

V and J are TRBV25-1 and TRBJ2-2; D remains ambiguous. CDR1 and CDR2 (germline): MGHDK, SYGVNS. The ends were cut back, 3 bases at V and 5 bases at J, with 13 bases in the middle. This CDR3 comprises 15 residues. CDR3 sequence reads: CASSDHHDRTGELFF. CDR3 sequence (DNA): TGTGCCAGCAGTGATCATCACGATCGGACCGGGGAGCTGTTTTTT.

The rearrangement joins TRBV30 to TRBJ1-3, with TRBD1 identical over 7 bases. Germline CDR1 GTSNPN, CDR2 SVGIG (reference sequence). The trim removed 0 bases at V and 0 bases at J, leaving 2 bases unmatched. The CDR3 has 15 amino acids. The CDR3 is CAWSVQGHSGNTIYF. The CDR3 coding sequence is TGTGCCTGGAGTGTACAGGGGCACTCTGGAAACACCATATATTTT.

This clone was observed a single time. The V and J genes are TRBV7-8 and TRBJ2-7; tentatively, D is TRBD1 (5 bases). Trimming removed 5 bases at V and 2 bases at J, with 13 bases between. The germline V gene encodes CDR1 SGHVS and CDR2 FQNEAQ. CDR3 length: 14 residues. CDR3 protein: CASSPRQGPYEQYF. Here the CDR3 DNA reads TGTGCCAGCAGCCCCCGGCAGGGCCCCTACGAGCAGTACTTC.

CDR3 loop: CASATRYRGLETQYF. The CDR3, as DNA: TGTGCCAGCGCAACGCGGTACAGGGGGTTGGAGACCCAGTACTTC. The chain carries TRBV28 and TRBJ2-5; 8 positions match TRBD1. The germline V gene has CDR1 MDHEN and CDR2 SYDVKM. This CDR3 spans 15 amino acids. V lost 8 bases, J lost 5 bases, and 13 bases stayed unmatched.

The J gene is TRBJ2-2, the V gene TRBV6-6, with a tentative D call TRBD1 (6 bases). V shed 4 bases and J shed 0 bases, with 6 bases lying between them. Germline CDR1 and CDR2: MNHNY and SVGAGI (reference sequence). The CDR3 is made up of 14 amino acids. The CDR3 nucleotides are TGTGCCAGCAGTTGGGACACGAACACCGGGGAGCTGTTTTTT. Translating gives CASSWDTNTGELFF.

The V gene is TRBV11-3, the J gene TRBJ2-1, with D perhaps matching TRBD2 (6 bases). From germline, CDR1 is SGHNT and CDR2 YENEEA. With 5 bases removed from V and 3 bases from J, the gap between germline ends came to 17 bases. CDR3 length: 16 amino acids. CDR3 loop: CASSPLGGEDYNEQFF. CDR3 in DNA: TGTGCCAGCAGCCCCTTGGGGGGTGAGGACTACAATGAGCAGTTCTTC.

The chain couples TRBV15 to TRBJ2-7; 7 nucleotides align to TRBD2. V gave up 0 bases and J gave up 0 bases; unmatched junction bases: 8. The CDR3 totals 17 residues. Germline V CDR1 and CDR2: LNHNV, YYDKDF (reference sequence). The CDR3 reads CATSREGGRGNSYEQYF. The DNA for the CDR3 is TGTGCCACCAGCAGAGAGGGCGGGAGAGGTAACTCCTACGAGCAGTACTTC.

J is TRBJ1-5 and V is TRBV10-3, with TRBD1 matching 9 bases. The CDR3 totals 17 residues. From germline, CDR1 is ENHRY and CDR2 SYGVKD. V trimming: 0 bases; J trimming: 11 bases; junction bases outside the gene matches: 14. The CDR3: CAISESNLGQGSLAQHF. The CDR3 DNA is TGTGCCATCAGTGAGTCGAACCTGGGACAGGGTTCCCTGGCCCAGCATTTT.

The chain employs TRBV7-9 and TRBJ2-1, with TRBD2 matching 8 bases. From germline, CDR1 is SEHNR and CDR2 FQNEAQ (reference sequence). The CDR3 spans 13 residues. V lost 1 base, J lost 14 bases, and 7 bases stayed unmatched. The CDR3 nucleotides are TGTGCCAGCAGCTTAGACGGGAGGGCCGGCGAGTTCTTC. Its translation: CASSLDGRAGEFF.

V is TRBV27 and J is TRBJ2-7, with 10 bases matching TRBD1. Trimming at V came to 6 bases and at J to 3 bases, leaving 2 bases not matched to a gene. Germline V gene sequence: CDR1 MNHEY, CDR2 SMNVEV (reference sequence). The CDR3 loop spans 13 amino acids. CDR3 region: CASSRDRGYEQYF. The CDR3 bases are TGTGCCAGCAGCCGGGACAGGGGCTACGAGCAGTACTTC.

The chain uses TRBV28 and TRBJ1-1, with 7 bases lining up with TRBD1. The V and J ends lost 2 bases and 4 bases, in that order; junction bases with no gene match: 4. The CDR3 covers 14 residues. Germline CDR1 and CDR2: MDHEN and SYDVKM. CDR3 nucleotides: TGTGCCAGCAGTTTAGAGGGGGCTGGCACTGAAGCTTTCTTT. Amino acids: CASSLEGAGTEAFF.

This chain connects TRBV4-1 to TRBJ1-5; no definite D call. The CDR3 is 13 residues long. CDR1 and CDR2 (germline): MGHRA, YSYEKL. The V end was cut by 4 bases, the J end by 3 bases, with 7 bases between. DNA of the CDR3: TGCGCCAGCAGCCCCTACGTCAATCAGCCCCAGCATTTT. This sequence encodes CASSPYVNQPQHF.

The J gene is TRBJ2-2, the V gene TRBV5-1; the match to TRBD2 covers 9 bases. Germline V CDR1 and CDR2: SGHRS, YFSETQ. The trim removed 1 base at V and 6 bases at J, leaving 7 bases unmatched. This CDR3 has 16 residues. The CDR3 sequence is CASSLSSGSLAGELFF. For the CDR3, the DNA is TGCGCCAGCAGCTTGAGTAGCGGGAGCCTCGCCGGGGAGCTGTTTTTT. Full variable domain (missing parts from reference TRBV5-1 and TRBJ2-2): KAGVTQTPRYLIKTRGQQVTLSCSPISGHRSVSWYQQTPGQGLQFLFEYFSETQRNKGNFPGRFSGRQFSNSRSEMNVSTLELGDSALYLCASSLSSGSLAGELFFGEGSRLTVL.

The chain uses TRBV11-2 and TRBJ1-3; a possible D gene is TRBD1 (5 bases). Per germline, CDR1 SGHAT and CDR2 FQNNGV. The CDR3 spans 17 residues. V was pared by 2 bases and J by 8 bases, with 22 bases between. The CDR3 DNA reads TGTGCCAGCAGCTTACGGGGGATGGGCAGTCGGCTGGACACCATATATTTT. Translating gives CASSLRGMGSRLDTIYF.

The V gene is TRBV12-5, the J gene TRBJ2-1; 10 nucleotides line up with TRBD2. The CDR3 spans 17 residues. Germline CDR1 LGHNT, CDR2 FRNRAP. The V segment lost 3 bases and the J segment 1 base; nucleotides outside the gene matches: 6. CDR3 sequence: CASGFALAGASYNEQFF. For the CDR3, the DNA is TGTGCTAGTGGTTTTGCGCTAGCGGGAGCGTCCTACAATGAGCAGTTCTTC.

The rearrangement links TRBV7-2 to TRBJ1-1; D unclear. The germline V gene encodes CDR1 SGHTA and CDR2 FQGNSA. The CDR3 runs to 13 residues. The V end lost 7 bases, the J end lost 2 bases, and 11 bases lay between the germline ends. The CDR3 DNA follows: TGTGCCAGCACGCTTACAGCCAACACTGAAGCTTTCTTT. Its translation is CASTLTANTEAFF.

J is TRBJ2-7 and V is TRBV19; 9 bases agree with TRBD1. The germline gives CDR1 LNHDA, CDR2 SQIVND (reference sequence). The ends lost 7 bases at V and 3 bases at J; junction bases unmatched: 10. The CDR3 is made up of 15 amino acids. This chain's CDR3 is CASTPGQGPYYEQYF. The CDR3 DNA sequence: TGTGCCAGTACACCGGGACAGGGCCCGTACTACGAGCAGTACTTC.